These T cell receptor beta chains were read from a single sample in a study of CD8 T cells in ankylosing spondylitis. TCRdb independently ran MiXCR on the 5' RACE reads; one entry per CDR3 protein. The profile shows about 500,000 distinct CDR3 sequences, over 4% of them singletons. Sequenced material: blood, either unsorted or a sorted T cell fraction (not recorded which). The receptors stem from a male donor with ankylosing spondylitis. The CDR3 runs from the conserved cysteine through the conserved F or W.

TRBV4-3	TRBJ2-7	CASSQAGGGGATYEQYF
TRBV20-1	TRBJ2-1	CSARDNGALKNEQFF
TRBV20-1	TRBJ2-6	CSASEVLFSGANVLTF
TRBV6-2/TRBV6-3	TRBJ1-2	CASSEYYGYTF
TRBV20-1	TRBJ2-5	CSAKILAGETQYF
TRBV25-1	TRBJ2-1	CASSEWGTGNNEQFF
TRBV5-1	TRBJ2-3	CASSTASGGADTQYF
TRBV6-2/TRBV6-3	TRBJ2-7	CASSYLGRYEQYF
TRBV7-9	TRBJ1-2	CASSLDNSYGYTF
TRBV7-6	TRBJ2-5	CASSLFQGQETQYF
TRBV28	TRBJ2-7	CASSLMGVGYEQYF
TRBV28	TRBJ2-3	CASSPTGTGSEDTQYF
TRBV6-5	TRBJ2-2	CASSYGAGGDTGELFF
TRBV5-5	TRBJ1-4	CASSVYRGTNEKLFF
TRBV11-2	TRBJ2-1	CASSRPRDRATYQGSYNEQFF
TRBV27	TRBJ1-4	CASSLKPVLYNEKLFF
TRBV10-1	TRBJ1-5	CASSESFQPQHF
TRBV20-1	TRBJ2-7	CSASSGSRLYEQYF
TRBV5-1	TRBJ2-1	CASSPNPADLLFF
TRBV12-3/TRBV12-4	TRBJ2-1	CASSYVTGIYNEQFF
TRBV6-5	TRBJ2-1	CASSSSSPGQGPFEQFF
TRBV18	TRBJ2-7	CASSPEASYEQYF
TRBV7-6	TRBJ2-1	CASSSLAGGGEQFF
TRBV12-3/TRBV12-4	TRBJ1-3	CASSWDSHSGNTIYF
TRBV6-1	TRBJ1-1	CASRLLTGTNTEAFF
TRBV28	TRBJ2-7	CASTAPGYSYEQYF
TRBV6-2/TRBV6-3	TRBJ2-3	CASSYPQGPSTDTQYF
TRBV5-1	TRBJ2-7	CASSLTSGRGYAYEQYF
TRBV18	TRBJ1-5	CASSLWTDQPQHF
TRBV5-1	TRBJ2-7	CASSLLGASRGYEQYF
TRBV6-2/TRBV6-3	TRBJ2-7	CASNWGINEQYF
TRBV7-2	TRBJ2-6	CASSWELSGANVLTF
TRBV12-3/TRBV12-4	TRBJ2-7	CASSLGTAVYEQYF
TRBV4-1	TRBJ1-4	CASSQVVGPGLGGEKLFF
TRBV6-2/TRBV6-3	TRBJ2-1	CASNGLAVVSGQFF